The 20 T cell receptor beta chains below come from one sample, sequenced in a study of blood T cells in healthy people across ages. Combining a sample-barcoded 5' primer with a J-beta primer mix, a second PCR ran for about 6 to 12 cycles. TCRdb re-analysed the 5' RACE reads in MiXCR, keeping a single row per CDR3 protein. Here the sample spans just under 750,000 distinct CDR3 sequences, about 20% being singletons. Sequenced: blood. The source is a man aged 65 to 85 in good health.

The chain recombines TRBV4-1 with TRBJ2-3, with D perhaps TRBD2 (5 bases). Germline loops: CDR1 MGHRA, CDR2 YSYEKL. The CDR3 covers 17 residues. V lost 0 bases, J lost 6 bases, and 19 bases lay in between. In DNA, the CDR3 is TGCGCCAGCAGCCAAGATCTGCCCGGGGTACCCGTGGATACGCAGTATTTT. Protein product: CASSQDLPGVPVDTQYF.

The chain combines TRBV7-9 with TRBJ2-6; D is undetermined. Germline V gives CDR1 SEHNR, CDR2 FQNEAQ (reference sequence). There are 16 residues in the CDR3. Trimming took 4 bases from V and 1 from J, leaving 11 bases between them. The CDR3 reads CASSYFSGSGANVLTF. In nucleotides, the CDR3 is TGTGCCAGCAGCTACTTCTCTGGTTCTGGGGCCAACGTCCTGACTTTC.

Worth noting for this clonotype: Mismatch with germline at one junction end may stem from a read error. This chain uses TRBV10-3 with TRBJ2-1; 9 bases line up with TRBD1. Germline-derived CDR1 and CDR2 are ENHRY and SYGVKD. There are 15 residues in the CDR3. The chain's CDR3 is CAVSGGQGVSNEQFF. The CDR3 DNA follows: TGTGCCGTCAGTGGGGGACAGGGAGTTTCCAATGAGCAGTTCTTC.

This sequence joins TRBV5-1 and TRBJ2-5, with no clear D. Trimming shortened V by 0 bases and J by 0 bases, and 6 bases separated the two germline ends. CDR1 and CDR2 (germline): SGHRS, YFSETQ. CDR3 size: 14 residues. The CDR3 DNA follows: TGCGCCAGCAGCTTGGGGTCAAACCAAGAGACCCAGTACTTC. Protein: CASSLGSNQETQYF.

This chain uses TRBV9 with TRBJ1-2, with no clear D. Trimming removed 4 bases at V and 8 bases at J, with 24 bases between. Germline CDR1 and CDR2: SGDLS and YYNGEE. The CDR3 consists of 16 residues. The CDR3 DNA reads as TGTGCCAGCAGCCCCGAGGGCTCCGTTTCATTGGAGGGCTACACCTTC. As protein: CASSPEGSVSLEGYTF.

This clonotype has just a few counts. The chain is built from TRBV2 and TRBJ1-1; D gene uncertain. V was clipped by 6 bases and J by 4 bases, with 9 bases between them. Germline V lookup: CDR1 SNHLY, CDR2 FYNNEI. The CDR3 runs 12 residues. The CDR3 DNA reads as TGTGCCAGCAGGTTGGAGGGCACTGAAGCTTTCTTT. It specifies CASRLEGTEAFF. Complete variable domain (other parts from reference TRBV2 and TRBJ1-1): EPEVTQTPSHQVTQMGQEVILRCVPISNHLYFYWYRQILGQKVEFLVSFYNNEISEKSEIFDDQFSVERPDGSNFTLKIRSTKLEDSAMYFCASRLEGTEAFFGQGTRLTVV.

This clonotype was detected only a few times. The chain combines TRBV6-2 or TRBV6-3 with TRBJ2-1, with TRBD2 matching over 10 bases. This CDR3 is built from 18 residues. Germline CDR1 reads MNHEY; CDR2 reads SVGEGT. Losses at the gene ends were 5 bases for V and 3 bases for J; bases not matched to a gene: 13. Here the CDR3 DNA reads TGTGCCAGCAGTCACGGGTCGGCTAGCGGGAGATTCTACAATGAGCAGTTCTTC. This encodes CASSHGSASGRFYNEQFF.

The chain employs TRBV3-1 and TRBJ1-2; 10 bases line up with TRBD1. The trim removed 1 base at V and 1 base at J, leaving 9 bases unmatched. CDR3 length: 18 amino acids. Germline V gene sequence: CDR1 LGHDT, CDR2 YNNKEL (reference sequence). CDR3: CASSQGLFGTGDNYGYTF. For the CDR3, the DNA is TGTGCCAGCAGCCAAGGTCTGTTCGGGACAGGGGATAACTATGGCTACACCTTC.

This clonotype has more than one count but fewer than ten. The rearrangement uses TRBV6-5 and TRBJ2-4; D gene unclear. The CDR3 runs to 12 residues. The V end lost 6 bases, the J end lost 1 base, and 4 bases lay between the germline ends. CDR1 MNHEY and CDR2 SVGAGI come from the germline V gene. As DNA, the CDR3 is TGTGCCAGCAGAACGGCCAAAAACATTCAGTACTTC. It is translated as CASRTAKNIQYF.

This clonotype was seen a handful of times. J is TRBJ2-5 and V is TRBV20-1; no clear D. The DNA end lines up better with TRBJ2-1; the J call may be wrong. Germline-derived CDR1 and CDR2 are DFQATT and SNEGSKA (reference sequence). This CDR3 comprises 13 residues. This CDR3 is CSASLEFVNEQFF. The CDR3 DNA follows: TGCAGTGCTAGCTTGGAGTTTGTCAATGAGCAGTTCTTC.

This clonotype was detected only a few times. The chain links TRBV4-3 to TRBJ2-3; the D gene is possibly TRBD2 (6 bases). The germline V gene has CDR1 LGHNA and CDR2 YSLEER. The CDR3 extends over 13 amino acids. The V gene lost 7 bases and the J gene lost 2 bases, with 10 bases spanning the gap. The chain's CDR3 is CASKGLNTDTQYF. The CDR3 DNA follows: TGCGCCAGCAAGGGACTTAACACAGATACGCAGTATTTT.

V is TRBV5-1 and J is TRBJ2-2; D could derive from TRBD1 or TRBD2 (5 bases each). The CDR3 runs to 18 residues. Per the germline V gene, CDR1 is SGHRS and CDR2 is YFSETQ. The V end was cut by 4 bases, the J end by 2 bases, with 21 bases between. Here the CDR3 DNA reads TGCGCCAGCAGCGGATATGGGACCTTATATGACAACACCGGGGAGCTGTTTTTT. Translated: CASSGYGTLYDNTGELFF. Based on the CDR3 plus reference TRBV5-1 and TRBJ2-2, the full variable domain is KAGVTQTPRYLIKTRGQQVTLSCSPISGHRSVSWYQQTPGQGLQFLFEYFSETQRNKGNFPGRFSGRQFSNSRSEMNVSTLELGDSALYLCASSGYGTLYDNTGELFFGEGSRLTVL.

The CDR3: CSAIIGGRRYGYTF. The CDR3 bases are TGCAGTGCTATTATCGGCGGACGCCGCTATGGCTACACCTTC. V gene TRBV20-1 combines with J gene TRBJ1-2; D remains unclear. With 4 bases removed from V and 4 bases from J, the gap between germline ends came to 16 bases. The CDR3 length is 14 residues. Germline V gives CDR1 DFQATT, CDR2 SNEGSKA (reference sequence).

V usage is TRBV7-9 and J usage is TRBJ1-4; no reliable D call. Looked up from germline, CDR1 is SEHNR and CDR2 is FQNEAQ (reference sequence). Trimming took off 0 bases at V and 5 bases at J, with 16 bases between the two ends. The CDR3 has 17 residues. In DNA, the CDR3 is TGTGCCAGCAGCTTAGCGCGCGGCTTCTACAGAAATGAAAAACTGTTTTTT. It encodes CASSLARGFYRNEKLFF. Looking up the rest from reference TRBV7-9 and TRBJ1-4 gives the full variable domain: DTGVSQNPRHKITKRGQNVTFRCDPISEHNRLYWYRQTLGQGPEFLTYFQNEAQLEKSRLLSDRFSAERPKGSFSTLEIQRTEQGDSAMYLCASSLARGFYRNEKLFFGSGTQLSVL.

The count of this clonotype is one. The rearrangement uses TRBV5-1 and TRBJ1-2; no reliable D call. The V gene lost 5 bases and the J gene lost 5 bases, with 13 bases spanning the gap. Germline assignment: CDR1 SGHRS and CDR2 YFSETQ. The CDR3 has 13 residues. Here the CDR3 reads CASRSQPQYGYTF. DNA for the CDR3: TGCGCCAGCAGATCGCAGCCGCAGTATGGCTACACCTTC.

The chain has TRBV30 and TRBJ2-5, with D maybe TRBD1 (5 bases). The CDR3 consists of 15 residues. Trimming cost V 5 bases and J 5 bases, with 21 bases left between them. Looked up from germline, CDR1 is GTSNPN and CDR2 is SVGIG (reference sequence). The CDR3 protein is CAWDIRGGARETQYF. CDR3 nucleotide sequence: TGTGCCTGGGATATAAGGGGTGGAGCCAGGGAGACCCAGTACTTC.

This clonotype was counted a few times. This chain uses TRBV5-1 with TRBJ2-6; perhaps TRBD1 as D (5 bases). The V gene's germline CDR1 is SGHRS and CDR2 YFSETQ. V was cut by 6 bases and J by 0 bases, with 10 bases left in between. This CDR3 spans 15 amino acids. Here the CDR3 DNA reads TGCGCCAGCACGTACCAGGGCTCTGGGGCCAACGTCCTGACTTTC. Protein sequence: CASTYQGSGANVLTF.

This rearrangement joins TRBV7-9 to TRBJ2-7, with D perhaps TRBD1 or TRBD2 (5 bases each). This CDR3 has 13 amino acids. CDR1 is SEHNR, CDR2 FQNEAQ, per germline (reference sequence). V lost 4 bases and J lost 1, with 8 bases in between. The CDR3: CASSWDASYEQYF. CDR3 nucleotide sequence: TGTGCCAGCAGCTGGGACGCTTCCTACGAGCAGTACTTC. Looking up the rest from reference TRBV7-9 and TRBJ2-7 gives the full variable domain: DTGVSQNPRHKITKRGQNVTFRCDPISEHNRLYWYRQTLGQGPEFLTYFQNEAQLEKSRLLSDRFSAERPKGSFSTLEIQRTEQGDSAMYLCASSWDASYEQYFGPGTRLTVT.

The rearrangement links TRBV6-6 to TRBJ1-2; the match to TRBD1 covers 11 bases. The CDR3 contains 16 residues. V trimming: 7 bases; J trimming: 5 bases; junction bases outside the gene matches: 12. Germline V gene lookup returns CDR1 MNHNY and CDR2 SVGAGI (reference sequence). CDR3 in DNA: TGTGCCAGCACCAAAGGACAGGGGGCGCGGGGGTATGGCTACACCTTC. Translation: CASTKGQGARGYGYTF.

This clonotype appeared a few times. This chain connects TRBV20-1 to TRBJ1-1; D not certain. Germline V gene lookup returns CDR1 DFQATT and CDR2 SNEGSKA (reference sequence). There are 14 residues in the CDR3. The V and J ends lost 5 bases and 7 bases respectively, with 20 bases between them. CDR3 protein: CSAPPSRGGFEAFF. Here the CDR3 DNA reads TGCAGTGCTCCGCCTTCCCGGGGTGGGTTTGAAGCTTTCTTT.